Here is one TCR beta chain with its context. MiXCR was run by TCRdb on the 5' RACE reads, yielding one entry per CDR3 protein. The table lists fewer than 400,000 distinct CDR3 sequences, roughly 13% of them singletons. This entry belongs to a study of T-cell memory formation after mild COVID-19. The ends lost 0 bases at V and 4 bases at J; junction bases unmatched: 9. The CDR3 extends over 18 amino acids. Germline loops: CDR1 LGHNA, CDR2 YSLEER. Sequencing input: PBMCs or a T cell subset sorted from them (not recorded which). The clonotype originates from a man between 18 and 29 years old who had mild COVID-19 (a few samples of this study predate the infection). Cell type and time point are not known. The chain links TRBV4-3 to TRBJ2-2, with 9 bases that match TRBD2. In DNA form, the CDR3 reads TGCGCCAGCAGCCAAGATGAGGCGGGGGGGCCGGTCACCGGGGAGCTGTTTTTT. It specifies CASSQDEAGGPVTGELFF.